This is a list of T cell receptor beta chains from one sample in a study of T cell responses to AZD1222 COVID-19 vaccine. The data were produced by immunoSEQ multiplex PCR, yet TCRdb's version contains in-frame clones alone and is incomplete. The data show about 180,000 clones, approximately 86% seen once. The sample was peripheral blood, taken on day 0 of AZD1222 vaccination. Receptors were obtained from an adult in good health. Each CDR3 is given with its conserved first and last residue. The D gene is left open where the match is weak. Only part of the rows carry a size: once, few, many, or a class if the clone is expanded.

d_gene,v_gene,abundance,j_gene,CDR3aa,CDR3nt
TRBD1,TRBV5-4,.,TRBJ2-1,CASSLEDRGRNEQFF,TGTGCCAGCAGCTTAGAGGACAGGGGGAGGAATGAGCAGTTCTTC
TRBD1,TRBV5-1,.,TRBJ1-4,CASSLGQGASNEKLFF,TGCGCCAGCAGCTTGGGACAGGGGGCCAGTAATGAAAAACTGTTTTTT
TRBD2,TRBV5-1,.,TRBJ2-1,CASSLAVRTRVVNEQFF,TGCGCCAGCAGCTTGGCCGTGCGGACTAGGGTGGTCAATGAGCAGTTCTTC
TRBD1,TRBV5-1,.,TRBJ1-1,CASSSGQMNTEAFF,TGCGCCAGCAGCTCGGGACAGATGAACACTGAAGCTTTCTTT
.,TRBV19,.,TRBJ2-7,CASSLGVNEQYF,TGTGCCAGTAGTCTAGGCGTGAACGAGCAGTACTTC
.,TRBV7-3,.,TRBJ2-2,CASSLSYGATGELFF,TGTGCCAGCAGCTTAAGTTATGGGGCAACCGGGGAGCTGTTTTTT
TRBD1,TRBV6-5,once,TRBJ1-2,CASSWDRGANYGYTF,TGTGCCAGCAGTTGGGACAGGGGGGCTAACTATGGCTACACCTTC
.,TRBV7-9,once,TRBJ2-3,CASSLAVGLTDTQYF,TGTGCCAGCAGCTTAGCGGTGGGTCTCACAGATACGCAGTATTTT
TRBD2,TRBV4-1,.,TRBJ2-3,CASSQESGLAGGSSTDTQYF,TGCGCCAGCAGCCAAGAGTCGGGACTAGCGGGGGGTTCTAGCACAGATACGCAGTATTTT
.,TRBV10-3,.,TRBJ2-7,CAINNYEQYF,TGTGCCATCAACAACTACGAGCAGTACTTC
TRBD1,TRBV29-1,.,TRBJ1-1,CSVHRGQGVEAFF,TGCAGCGTCCACAGGGGGCAAGGTGTTGAAGCTTTCTTT
.,TRBV11-2,few,TRBJ1-5,CASSLEVGGPQHF,TGTGCCAGCAGCTTAGAGGTGGGGGGGCCCCAGCATTTT
.,TRBV5-1,.,TRBJ2-1,CASSLAGGGMGDEQFF,TGCGCCAGCAGCTTGGCTGGCGGGGGCATGGGTGATGAGCAGTTCTTC
TRBD1,TRBV12-5,.,TRBJ2-7,CASGFGQGYSYEQYF,TGTGCTAGTGGTTTTGGACAGGGATACTCCTACGAGCAGTACTTC
TRBD2,TRBV7-2,.,TRBJ2-7,CASREGLADFYEQYF,TGTGCCAGCAGGGAGGGACTAGCGGACTTCTACGAGCAGTACTTC
.,TRBV7-9,.,TRBJ1-4,CASSGTPGEKLFF,TGTGCCAGCAGCGGCACACCTGGAGAAAAACTGTTTTTT
.,TRBV10-3,.,TRBJ1-1,CAISERNEGEAFF,TGTGCCATCAGTGAGCGGAACGAGGGTGAAGCTTTCTTT
.,TRBV9,few,TRBJ1-2,CASSVVQAGANYGYTF,TGTGCCAGCAGCGTAGTACAGGCGGGAGCTAACTATGGCTACACCTTC
.,TRBV27,.,TRBJ1-5,CASSLDSPSNQPQHF,TGTGCCAGCAGTTTAGACAGCCCCAGCAATCAGCCCCAGCATTTT
.,TRBV6-2/TRBV6-3,.,TRBJ1-1,CASSLVRGQVLNTEAFF,TGTGCCAGCAGTTTGGTCCGGGGGCAGGTTCTGAACACTGAAGCTTTCTTT
.,TRBV3-1/TRBV3-2,.,TRBJ1-6,CASSHRNLLNFSPLHF,TGTGCCAGCAGCCATCGGAACCTTTTGAACTTTTCACCCCTCCACTTT
.,TRBV27,.,TRBJ1-5,CASSLSGRGQPQHF,TGTGCCAGCAGTTTATCGGGCCGTGGTCAGCCCCAGCATTTT